The T cell receptor beta chain described here comes from a study of monozygotic twins with inflammatory bowel disease. Regarding the study as a whole: Fewer clonotypes were shared with others by IBD patients than by healthy twins, especially with disease activity. The authors note that differing immunosuppressive treatments may have added variability to patient repertoires.

From around 3,300 ng of total RNA, each TCR library was prepared. With about 17 and 10 cycles respectively, two nested PCRs were carried out on TCRalpha and TCRbeta cDNA. TCRdb reworked the 5' RACE reads into one entry per CDR3 protein, no DNA. The sample holds approximately 210,000 distinct CDR3 sequences. About this clonotype: What it binds is unknown.

The length of the CDR3 is 16 residues. The germline V gene encodes CDR1 MNHNS and CDR2 SASEGT. The sequence was collected from a human donor with ulcerative colitis or Crohn's disease, or a healthy co-twin of an affected twin (not recorded which). The V gene is TRBV6-1, the J gene TRBJ1-5; without DNA, the TCRdb call of TRBD1 cannot be checked. Material for sequencing was blood. The chain's CDR3 is CASSRGGQGGFQPQHF.